The sequence of this TCR beta chain was determined in a study of blood T cell repertoires in COVID-19. For the study at large: Samples representing acute and convalescent COVID-19 were sourced from the United States, Italy and Spain. PBMCs, B-cell-depleted T cells, or T cells were the source of the cDNA or gDNA that made up the material.

Trimming removed 2 bases from V and 6 bases from J, with 8 bases in between. The CDR3 covers 14 residues. CDR1 and CDR2 from the germline V gene are MNHEY and SVGAGI. Original data processing: Reference gene primer amplification gave estimated nucleated cell counts. Some clones are missing from TCRdb's copy, which holds only in-frame ones; the method was immunoSEQ multiplex PCR. The V and J calls and clone size come from that table; D and trimming were worked out from the DNA. The sample lists approximately 94,000 clones, around four fifths seen once, with roughly 12% in the top ten. V gene TRBV6-5 combines with J gene TRBJ1-6; D call uncertain. The source is a woman in her sixties or seventies with acute or convalescent COVID-19. Sequencing was performed on peripheral blood. CDR3 coding DNA: TGTGCCAGCAGTTACGGAGGGTCTAATTCACCCCTCCACTTT. Protein sequence: CASSYGGSNSPLHF.